The entry below describes one T cell receptor (beta chain). Antigen specificity is unknown. One entry per CDR3 protein results from TCRdb running MiXCR on the multiplex PCR reads. Counted here are around 130,000 distinct CDR3 sequences, less than 25% occurring once; the ten biggest clones make up roughly 2%. This entry is derived from a study of breast tumors, draining lymph nodes, adjacent tissues. The lymph nodes were axillary draining lymph nodes from breast cancer patients. Study-wide points: Tumor TCR diversity was below lymph nodes but above nontumor tissue. The data were judged consistent with most tumor T cells coming from lymph node and expanding in tumor.

The germline V gene has CDR1 LGHDT and CDR2 YNNKEL (reference sequence). After removal of 1 base from V and 5 bases from J, the junction contained 6 bases not matched to a gene. The length of the CDR3 is 16 residues. This chain joins TRBV3-1 and TRBJ2-5; 11 nucleotides line up with TRBD2. The sequencing sample was made of axillary lymph node tissue. This TCR was sampled from a female donor with breast cancer. Some clones in this sample may be carry-over from other donors' samples. The CDR3 sequence is CASSQGGLAGGETQYF. DNA of the CDR3: TGTGCCAGCAGCCAAGGGGGCCTAGCGGGAGGCGAGACCCAGTACTTC.